One and the same sample provided the 3 T cell receptor beta chains below, sequenced in a study of cytomegalovirus exposure and HLA in healthy donors. The repertoire was sequenced with immunoSEQ multiplex PCR; TCRdb's copy has only in-frame clones and lacks some. The table lists some 69,000 clones, 95% to 96% of them singletons. The sample comprised PBMCs. The receptors shown here come from a woman between 18 and 29 years old in good health and CMV-seropositive.

The chain uses TRBV10-3 and TRBJ2-6; 11 bases are shared with TRBD2. V dropped 6 bases and J dropped 1; count of bases not matched to a gene: 8. Germline V gene lookup returns CDR1 ENHRY and CDR2 SYGVKD. This CDR3 spans 18 amino acids. Written as DNA, the CDR3 is TGTGCCATCAGGAAGGGACTAGCGGCATCATCTGGGGCCAACGTCCTGACTTTC. This codes for CAIRKGLAASSGANVLTF.

The rearrangement uses TRBV27 and TRBJ2-7, with 9 bases aligning to TRBD2. Losses at the gene ends were 5 bases for V and 2 bases for J; bases not matched to a gene: 10. This CDR3 contains 16 residues. CDR1 MNHEY and CDR2 SMNVEV come from the germline V gene (reference sequence). CDR3 residues: CASSPLLAGPPYEQYF. For the CDR3, the DNA is TGTGCCAGCAGTCCTTTACTAGCGGGTCCGCCCTACGAGCAGTACTTC.

The chain joins TRBV19 to TRBJ2-3; D may be TRBD1 (5 bases). Trimming shortened V by 5 bases and J by 2 bases, and 14 bases separated the two germline ends. The V gene's germline CDR1 is LNHDA and CDR2 SQIVND (reference sequence). The CDR3 totals 15 residues. The CDR3 sequence is CASSVAGSITDTQYF. Here the CDR3 DNA reads TGTGCCAGTAGTGTAGCAGGGTCCATCACAGATACGCAGTATTTT.